Described below is a single TCR beta chain sequence and its context. Its antigen is still unknown. CDR3 length: 16 amino acids. V was pared by 0 bases and J by 4 bases, with 16 bases between. Germline CDR1 and CDR2: MNHEY and SMNVEV (reference sequence). These data are taken from a study of T-cell memory formation after mild COVID-19. Study-level results: Unconfirmed was the SARS-CoV-2 specificity of second-wave clones that peaked on day 37.

TCRdb re-called the 5' RACE reads through MiXCR, storing one row per CDR3 protein. The repertoire includes hundreds of thousands of distinct CDR3 sequences, about 18% of them detected once, and roughly 7.8% sits in the top ten. The rearrangement links TRBV27 to TRBJ2-7; D is ambiguous. This sequence originates from an adult woman who had mild COVID-19 (a few samples of this study predate the infection). Cell type and time point are not known. The specimen sequenced was PBMCs or a T cell subset sorted from them (not recorded which). The CDR3 DNA follows: TGTGCCAGCAGTTTATCCGACTCTTCCGGAACTTACGAGCAGTACTTC. Amino acid sequence: CASSLSDSSGTYEQYF.